This T cell receptor (beta chain) stems from a study of cytomegalovirus exposure and HLA in healthy donors listed by TCRdb under 2017. As for the study more broadly: An earlier analysis of several hundred of the donors reported 250 to 300 Gb of sequence data and 117 million unique TCR beta sequences obtained from around 170 million T cells. To study patterns of TCR occurrence, a later analysis re-analyzed previously published TCR beta repertoires from several hundred donors and added high-resolution HLA genotyping. The study aimed to test whether signatures of past pathogen exposure could be identified by cataloging public T cell receptors. In addition to the first cohort of 666 subjects, a separate validation cohort of approximately 110 different subjects was used. Of the 350 to 450 genotyped donors, roughly 80% were placed in the genetic ancestry cluster associated with self-reported Caucasian donors. In the later analysis, no new phenotypic data were used to find candidate immune exposures; instead, reliance was placed on TCR beta sequences and their occurrence across donors. Approximately 300 gigabases of sequencing data and 70 million to 100 million unique TCR sequences made up an early release that covered some 640 HLA-typed donors. HLA typing included class I and class II loci at four-digit resolution. Typing coverage differed by locus: A, B, C, DRB1 and DQB1 were typed in about 629-630 donors, DQA1 in about 550, DPA1 in around 600, and DPB1 in around 490. The study combined high-throughput TCR immunosequencing, statistical association of individual TCRs with disease status, and machine learning to predict cytomegalovirus infection status. Donor age, sex, ethnicity and CMV serostatus were compiled alongside the repertoire data. Every repertoire in the discovery cohort had been generated on one and the same sequencing platform. A later genetic analysis took genome-wide SNP genotypes for about three fifths of the 666 donors and used that subset as a discovery cohort. Using immunosequencing, the study profiled T cell repertoires from about 620 subjects and related those repertoires to cytomegalovirus serostatus. Because of strong linkage in the cohort, roughly 5 DR-DQ haplotypes were treated as single units for association and clustering. Across around 400 genotyped donors of the cohort, an average of roughly 250,000 unique TCR beta nucleotide sequences per donor were sequenced, and roughly 20% of those sequences were non-productive. An earlier analysis of several hundred of the donors used high-throughput TCR beta sequencing to judge whether each TCR beta V gene segment behaved as functional or pseudogenic.

The protocol used for the library was the immunoSEQ multiplex PCR assay. For the multiplex PCR, a mixture combining 60 forward primers for TCR Vbeta segments and 13 reverse primers for TCR Jbeta segments was used. Amplification of the CDR3 region of rearranged TCR beta genes was performed with a multiplex PCR assay on genomic DNA. The amplified TCR beta libraries were sequenced on the Illumina HiSeq System as 87-base-pair reads. In the original analysis: In a later analysis, about 80 million unique TCR beta chains were counted across the 690 or so repertoires, and roughly 11 million of these chains were shared by at least two donors. Raw reads were error-corrected and collapsed into unique sequences with a nearest-neighbor algorithm that merged closely related sequences to remove PCR and sequencing errors. CDR3 sequences were aligned to IMGT reference sequences to assign V, D and J gene segments. Each retained sequence needed at least a six-nucleotide match to both a V gene segment and a J gene segment. A rearrangement was called productive if the CDR3 had no stop codons and remained in frame with V and J, and every other rearrangement was called non-productive. Following IMGT convention, CDR3 was defined as the stretch from the second conserved V-encoded cysteine to the conserved J-encoded phenylalanine. The earlier analysis of some 550 of the donors excluded any sequence lacking an unambiguous match to a single V gene segment. An earlier analysis of just under 600 of the donors called V segments functional above 56.7% productive rearrangements and segregating when the between-donor standard deviation exceeded 5%. To diagnose cytomegalovirus status from the catalog of TCR beta chain sequences, a statistical classification framework was built. A later analysis assigned V and J genes by comparing TCR nucleotide sequences with IMGT/GENE-DB human TR gene sequences. Using the TCRdist pipeline, a later analysis assigned CDR3 sequences along with most-parsimonious VDJ recombination scenarios. A later analysis defined each TCR beta chain by its CDR3 amino acid sequence plus V-gene family, and excluded reads lacking a unique V-gene family. In a later analysis, 450 to 600 highly shared, low-generation-probability nucleotide sequences were removed to address suspected cross-contamination and a sequencing artifact. In a later analysis, a clonal expansion index was calculated for each public chain from normalized within-repertoire ranks of inferred template counts. Generation probabilities in a later analysis came from a VDJ recombination model fitted to out-of-frame rearrangements, and those results were checked against IGoR. Hypergeometric tests were used in a later analysis to score TCR-TCR, TCR-HLA and TCR-CMV co-occurrence, with a repertoire-size bias correction applied to the TCR pairs. A later analysis estimated false discovery rates by permuting HLA or CMV assignments 20 times. A later analysis grouped co-occurring TCRs with DBSCAN, adding TCRdist sequence similarity when clustering within HLA-allele-positive subsets. For co-occurrence clustering, repertoires with fewer than 30,000 or more than 120,000 public chains were excluded, along with 5 or 6 repertoires with anomalous nucleotide sharing. The source is immuneACCESS, and TCRdb retained only in-frame sequences with V and J called. Part of the clones is not carried over; for the studies checked, unresolved V genes explain less than half of this, and the remainder is unexplained. V and J calls and clone size are as listed in that table; D and trimming were resolved from the DNA. This sample comprises under 200,000 clones, about three quarters of them detected only once. The biggest ten clones account for around 3.2% of the sample.

Here is what the overall study found, with its caveats: In both the original and validation cohorts, the classifier was reported to diagnose cytomegalovirus status with high specificity and sensitivity. The authors suggested that the approach could potentially be generalized to other disease states and immunological phenotypes. Correlated functional status among segregating V segments might reflect linkage disequilibrium, but an unknown experimental factor could not be ruled out. In a later analysis, HLA-associated TCR beta chains were found to be more clonally expanded and to have lower generation probabilities than equally common non-associated chains. Over 15 rarely observed V segments, including chromosome 9 orphons, were excluded from the earlier analysis of about 610 of the donors because counts were too low. Assigning TCR associations to individual alleles was difficult when HLA alleles, especially DR and DQ, strongly co-occurred. In a later analysis, the rate of TCR association differed among HLA loci, with DRB1 alleles having the most associated TCRs and HLA-C alleles having the fewest. Most CMV-associated TCR beta chains appeared to be HLA-restricted in a later analysis, and the HLA associations seemed to be driven largely by CMV exposure. According to a later genetic analysis, donors in an Asian-associated ancestry cluster had fewer N-insertions in productive TCRs than the roughly 660-donor mean. This cohort had only TCR beta chains sequenced, and the lack of alpha or paired-chain data limited which features could be detected. Broadly in line with IMGT annotations, most TCR beta V segments showed up in productive rearrangements about 87% or about 30% of the time in an earlier analysis of around 550 of the donors. According to a later analysis, parvovirus B19, influenza, CMV and Epstein-Barr virus appeared linked to several top co-occurrence clusters. HLA typing was unavailable for some donors at each locus, so association tests used only the typed subset. In a later analysis, some 18,000 TCR beta sequences were associated with specific HLA alleles at a false discovery rate of 0.05. Roughly uniform sequencing depth across donors was assumed in presence/absence analyses, although this assumption may not hold. In vitro tests confirmed that a few of the cytomegalovirus-associated TCR beta chains recognize cytomegalovirus antigens. An association between a missense DCLRE1C variant and V-gene and J-gene trimming of TCR beta chains was found in a later genetic analysis and replicated in an independent cohort. The study gave a list of under 200 TCR beta chains associated with cytomegalovirus. While some public TCRs were present in many individuals, most TCR sequences turned up only very rarely across donors. The only immune exposure information available for the cohort was CMV serostatus. The sequencing pipeline was judged likely to have produced a cluster of highly shared sequence variants as a technical artifact. The 87-base-pair reads could not distinguish some IMGT-functional V segments, including TRBV6-2 and TRBV6-3, so those segments were excluded. A further reported finding was that TCR beta sequences accurately predicted the HLA-A and HLA-B alleles for most subjects in the first cohort.

The cohort was made up of about 610 healthy bone marrow donors. At the time of sampling, all cohort members were nominally healthy, though unrecorded immune exposures were likely present. The donor was CMV seronegative and belonged to the group of 352 seronegative cohort members. A peripheral blood sample was provided by each donor, and peripheral blood mononuclear cells were used for TCR beta sequencing. The Qiagen DNeasy Blood Extraction Kit was used to extract genomic DNA from the blood cell samples. CDR1 and CDR2, looked up from the germline V gene, are MDHEN and SYDVKM. The cysteine opens and the phenylalanine closes a CDR3 of 15 amino acids. Here the CDR3 DNA is all that survives: 45 bases in frame from base 1. The junction shows trimming of 5 bases on V and 2 bases on J, and the gene matches do not reach 7 bases of it. A note on this clone: The antigen this receptor binds is unknown. One base away there is no much larger clone; base qualities are not given.

The chain is assembled from TRBV28 and TRBJ2-7; 9 bases in the middle match TRBD1. The source material was PBMCs. The receptor was isolated from a female donor in good health and CMV-seronegative. The CDR3 corresponds to CASSPYRGLPYEQYF. The DNA sequence is as follows: TGTGCCAGCAGTCCATACAGGGGGCTTCCCTACGAGCAGTACTTC. The CDR3, completed at both ends by the reference TRBV28 and TRBJ2-7 genes, gives the full variable domain DVKVTQSSRYLVKRTGEKVFLECVQDMDHENMFWYRQDPGLGLRLIYFSYDVKMKEKGDIPEGYSVSREKKERFSLILESASTNQTSMYLCASSPYRGLPYEQYFGPGTRLTVT.